This passage covers 21 T cell receptor beta chains from one sample sequenced in a study of blood T cell repertoires in COVID-19 (dated by TCRdb to 2018 to 2021). The library was built by means of the immunoSEQ multiplex PCR assay. This is the immuneACCESS table as TCRdb keeps it, with only in-frame sequences that have V and J called. A part of the clones is gone; compared with another copy, unresolved V genes explain less than half, and the rest is unexplained. For this sample there are over 45,000 clones; 75% to 90% appear just once. The ten largest make up approximately 15% of the sample. The sample comprised peripheral blood. These TCRs come from a woman in her sixties or seventies with active COVID-19.

This clone showed up just once. The chain combines TRBV5-1 with TRBJ2-3; D is uncertain. V shed 4 bases and J shed 0 bases, with 6 bases lying between them. There are 13 residues in the CDR3. Germline CDR1 SGHRS, CDR2 YFSETQ. This chain's CDR3 is CASSSTSTDTQYF. CDR3 nucleotide sequence: TGCGCCAGCAGCAGCACTAGCACAGATACGCAGTATTTT.

This clone was recorded once. This rearrangement joins TRBV9 to TRBJ1-1; TRBD1 might be the D (6 bases). The CDR3 covers 15 residues. Germline-derived CDR1 and CDR2 are SGDLS and YYNGEE. The V and J ends lost 4 bases and 4 bases respectively, with 17 bases between them. CDR3 loop: CASSSTGLPSTEAFF. In DNA, the CDR3 is TGTGCCAGCAGCAGCACAGGGCTCCCCAGCACTGAAGCTTTCTTT.

V usage is TRBV27 and J usage is TRBJ1-2; D possibly corresponds to TRBD1 (6 bases). The germline V gene has CDR1 MNHEY and CDR2 SMNVEV (reference sequence). CDR3 size: 14 residues. V lost 3 bases and J 8 bases, leaving 16 bases between the germline ends. CDR3 protein: CASSFYGQPEGYTF. The CDR3 nucleotides read TGTGCCAGCAGTTTTTACGGACAGCCTGAGGGCTACACCTTC.

V is TRBV19 and J is TRBJ2-2, with D possibly matching TRBD2 (6 bases). The CDR3 has 13 residues. Trimming left V 6 bases short and J 6 bases short, with 11 bases between. CDR1 and CDR2 (germline): LNHDA, SQIVND (reference sequence). CDR3 residues: CASRLSGAGELFF. Written as DNA, the CDR3 is TGTGCCAGTAGGTTATCGGGGGCCGGGGAGCTGTTTTTT. Complete variable domain (other parts from reference TRBV19 and TRBJ2-2): DGGITQSPKYLFRKEGQNVTLSCEQNLNHDAMYWYRQDPGQGLRLIYYSQIVNDFQKGDIAEGYSVSREKKESFPLTVTSAQKNPTAFYLCASRLSGAGELFFGEGSRLTVL.

The chain uses TRBV5-4 and TRBJ1-1, with D uncertain. The germline V and J ends were trimmed by 4 bases and 0 bases, with 10 bases remaining between them. The CDR3 runs 14 residues. The germline gives CDR1 SGHNT, CDR2 YYREEE (reference sequence). The CDR3 DNA sequence: TGTGCCAGCAGCGAGTCTTCTATGAACACTGAAGCTTTCTTT. Translation: CASSESSMNTEAFF.

The table lists this clone with a count of one. This rearrangement joins TRBV11-2 to TRBJ2-2; D gene uncertain. Germline CDR1 and CDR2: SGHAT and FQNNGV. V was clipped by 2 bases and J by 0 bases, with 4 bases between them. The CDR3 has 14 residues. Here the CDR3 DNA reads TGTGCCAGCAGCTTACTAGCGAACACCGGGGAGCTGTTTTTT. Amino acid sequence: CASSLLANTGELFF.

The rearrangement uses TRBV5-8 and TRBJ2-2, with 10 bases lining up with TRBD1. Losses at the gene ends were 4 bases for V and 3 bases for J; bases not matched to a gene: 6. Per germline, CDR1 SGHTS and CDR2 YDEGEE. This CDR3 contains 16 residues. The DNA of the CDR3 is TGTGCCAGCAGCACCGGACAGGGGGGGTACACCGGGGAGCTGTTTTTT. Its protein product is CASSTGQGGYTGELFF.

The chain is built from TRBV5-1 and TRBJ1-1; 11 bases are shared with TRBD1. V was pared by 4 bases and J by 2 bases, with 19 bases of the junction left unmatched. The germline gives CDR1 SGHRS, CDR2 YFSETQ. The CDR3 runs to 20 residues. CDR3 DNA: TGCGCCAGCAGCCCATGGACAGGGGGCATCAGGGTCATGGGAAACACTGAAGCTTTCTTT. This encodes CASSPWTGGIRVMGNTEAFF.

J is TRBJ2-7 and V is TRBV24-1; maybe TRBD2 (5 bases). Germline loops: CDR1 KGHDR, CDR2 SFDVKD. The CDR3 is 14 residues long. The CDR3 loop reads CAHPPTGNDYEQYF. The CDR3 DNA reads as TGTGCTCACCCGCCAACCGGGAATGATTACGAGCAGTACTTC.

The chain uses TRBV2 and TRBJ2-1; D perhaps matches TRBD2 (6 bases). Trimming removed 3 bases at V and 8 bases at J, with 14 bases between. Germline loops: CDR1 SNHLY, CDR2 FYNNEI. The CDR3 totals 14 residues. DNA of the CDR3: TGTGCCAGCAGTGAGGGGAAGGGAGGTCATGAGCAGTTCTTC. This gives the protein CASSEGKGGHEQFF.

The chain couples TRBV4-1 to TRBJ2-5, with TRBD2 matching 7 bases. The V and J ends lost 1 base and 0 bases, in that order; junction bases with no gene match: 11. CDR1 is MGHRA, CDR2 YSYEKL, per germline. CDR3 size: 18 residues. CDR3 nucleotide sequence: TGCGCCAGCAGCCAAGTAGGGGCCGGGGAGGGGTACCAAGAGACCCAGTACTTC. Translated, it gives CASSQVGAGEGYQETQYF.

The chain joins TRBV6-2 or TRBV6-3 to TRBJ1-2; 7 positions match TRBD1. CDR3 length: 11 amino acids. The V and J ends lost 5 bases and 14 bases, in that order; junction bases with no gene match: 8. The germline gives CDR1 MNHEY, CDR2 SVGEGT. The CDR3 region has the DNA TGTGCCAGCAGTCAAGGGACAGCCAATACCTTC. Translation: CASSQGTANTF.

This chain links TRBV9 with TRBJ1-1, with D possibly being TRBD1 (6 bases). There are 16 residues in the CDR3. CDR1 is SGDLS, CDR2 YYNGEE, per germline. The V and J ends lost 3 bases and 0 bases respectively, with 15 bases between them. Here the CDR3 reads CASSGTGHTMNTEAFF. CDR3 bases: TGTGCCAGCAGCGGAACAGGGCACACAATGAACACTGAAGCTTTCTTT.

This clone was seen just once. The genes are TRBV19 and TRBJ1-2, with TRBD1 as a possible D gene (6 bases). CDR3 length equals 12 residues. In germline, CDR1 is LNHDA, CDR2 SQIVND (reference sequence). Deletions cut 6 bases from V and 5 bases from J, with 10 bases between. As DNA, the CDR3 is TGTGCCAGTAGCCGGACAGAGTATGGCTACACCTTC. Protein sequence: CASSRTEYGYTF.

The rearrangement links TRBV7-2 to TRBJ1-2, with 8 bases aligning to TRBD1. Losses at the gene ends were 6 bases for V and 6 bases for J; bases not matched to a gene: 6. CDR3 length: 13 residues. Germline V gene data show CDR1 as SGHTA and CDR2 as FQGNSA. CDR3 DNA sequence: TGTGCCAGCAGTCCGGACAGGGTGAATGGCTACACCTTC. It yields the protein CASSPDRVNGYTF.

V usage is TRBV10-1 and J usage is TRBJ2-1, with a possible D match to TRBD1 (7 bases). Looked up from germline, CDR1 is WNHNN and CDR2 is SYGVQD (reference sequence). CDR3 length equals 18 residues. V shed 7 bases and J shed 0 bases, with 22 bases lying between them. This CDR3 is CASTSDRRGPGSYNEQFF. The CDR3 DNA is TGCGCCAGCACTTCGGACAGGAGGGGCCCGGGCTCCTACAATGAGCAGTTCTTC.

The V call is TRBV11-2, the J call TRBJ2-1; TRBD2 matches 12 bases. V was pared by 2 bases and J by 8 bases, with 13 bases of the junction left unmatched. The CDR3 consists of 18 residues. Germline V gives CDR1 SGHAT, CDR2 FQNNGV. The CDR3 loop is CASSLHPSGGAPPDEQFF. The CDR3 nucleotides are TGTGCCAGCAGCTTACACCCTAGCGGGGGGGCCCCACCCGATGAGCAGTTCTTC.

The rearrangement joins TRBV5-6 to TRBJ1-5; a possible D gene is TRBD1 (5 bases). The germline V gene has CDR1 SGHDT and CDR2 YYEEEE. V lost 2 bases to trimming and J lost 2 bases, with 23 bases between them. The CDR3 is made up of 19 amino acids. CDR3 loop: CASSFGRGSPTLRNQPQHF. The CDR3 nucleotides read TGTGCCAGCAGCTTTGGCCGGGGGAGCCCGACCTTGCGCAATCAGCCCCAGCATTTT.

The V call is TRBV9, the J call TRBJ2-1; 8 bases map to TRBD2. CDR1 SGDLS and CDR2 YYNGEE come from the germline V gene. The V gene end was trimmed by 3 bases and the J gene end by 9 bases; junction bases not matched to a gene: 11. The CDR3 has 15 residues. CDR3 residues: CASSAPGLVTGEQFF. The CDR3, as DNA: TGTGCCAGCAGCGCCCCGGGACTAGTAACCGGTGAGCAGTTCTTC.

This sequence joins TRBV5-1 and TRBJ2-5; 11 positions agree with TRBD2. J was trimmed by 1 base and V by 4 bases; bases with no gene match: 3. The CDR3 length is 15 residues. Germline V gene data show CDR1 as SGHRS and CDR2 as YFSETQ. DNA for the CDR3: TGCGCCAGCAGCCGCGGGACTAGCGGCCAAGAGACCCAGTACTTC. Its protein is CASSRGTSGQETQYF.

This clone was recorded once. V and J are TRBV12-3 or TRBV12-4 and TRBJ2-1, with D possibly being TRBD2 (6 bases). V was clipped by 8 bases and J by 4 bases, with 6 bases between them. The CDR3 is 11 residues long. CDR3 in DNA: TGTGCCAGCCGGGGGTACAATGAGCAGTTCTTC. Residues: CASRGYNEQFF.